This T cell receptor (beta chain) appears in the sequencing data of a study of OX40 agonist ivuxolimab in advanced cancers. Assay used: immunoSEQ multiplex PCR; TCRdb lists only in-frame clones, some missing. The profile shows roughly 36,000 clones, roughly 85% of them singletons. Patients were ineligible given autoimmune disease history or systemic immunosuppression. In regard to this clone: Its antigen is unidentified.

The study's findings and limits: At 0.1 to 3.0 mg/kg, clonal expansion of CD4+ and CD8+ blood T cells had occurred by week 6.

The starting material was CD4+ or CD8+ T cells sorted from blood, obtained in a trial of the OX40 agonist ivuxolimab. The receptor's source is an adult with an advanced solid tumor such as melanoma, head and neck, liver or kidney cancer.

In DNA, the CDR3 is TGCAGCGTAAGACAGGGGGGGGACTATGGCTACACCTTC. Protein product: CSVRQGGDYGYTF. This sequence joins TRBV29-1 and TRBJ1-2; 9 positions agree with TRBD1. Germline-derived CDR1 and CDR2 are SQVTM and ANQGSEA. This CDR3 is built from 13 residues. Unmatched junction bases numbered 5, after V lost 6 bases and J lost 3 bases.